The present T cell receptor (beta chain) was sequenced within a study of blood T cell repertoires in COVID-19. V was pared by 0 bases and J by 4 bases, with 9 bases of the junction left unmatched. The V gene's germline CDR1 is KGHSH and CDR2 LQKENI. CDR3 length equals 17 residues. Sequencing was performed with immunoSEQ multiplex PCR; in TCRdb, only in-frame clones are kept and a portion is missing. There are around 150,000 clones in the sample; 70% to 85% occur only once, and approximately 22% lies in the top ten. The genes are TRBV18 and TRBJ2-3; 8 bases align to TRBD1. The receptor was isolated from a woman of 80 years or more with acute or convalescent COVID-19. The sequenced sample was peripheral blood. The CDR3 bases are TGTGCCAGCTCACCACCACAGGGGGGTCCTCGTGCAGATACGCAGTATTTT. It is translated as CASSPPQGGPRADTQYF.